The present T cell receptor beta chain was sequenced within a study of cytotoxic CD8 clonotypes in ibrutinib-treated CLL. Assay used: immunoSEQ multiplex PCR; TCRdb lists only in-frame clones, some missing. The sample holds roughly 250,000 clones; roughly 70% are singletons and the top ten take less than 20%. This clone has just one count. The CDR3 is 14 amino acids. Germline V gives CDR1 GTSNPN, CDR2 SVGIG (reference sequence). V lost 0 bases, J lost 3 bases, and 12 bases lay in between. This clonotype originated in a human donor with chronic lymphocytic leukemia. Sequences were derived from PBMCs, sampled after 24 months of ibrutinib treatment. This rearrangement joins TRBV30 to TRBJ2-7, with D hard to call. The chain's CDR3 is CAWSVPARLYEQYF. The CDR3 DNA reads as TGTGCCTGGAGTGTACCGGCGCGGCTCTACGAGCAGTACTTC.